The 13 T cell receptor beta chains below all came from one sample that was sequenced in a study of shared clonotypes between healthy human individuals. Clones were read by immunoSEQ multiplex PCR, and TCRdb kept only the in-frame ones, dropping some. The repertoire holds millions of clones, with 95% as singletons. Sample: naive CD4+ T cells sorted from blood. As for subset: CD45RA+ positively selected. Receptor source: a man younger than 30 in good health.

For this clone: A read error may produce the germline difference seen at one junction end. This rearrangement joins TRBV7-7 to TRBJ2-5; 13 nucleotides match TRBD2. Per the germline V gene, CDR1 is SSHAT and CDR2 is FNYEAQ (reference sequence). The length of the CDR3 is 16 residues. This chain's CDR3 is CASSLASGLAGETQYF. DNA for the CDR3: TGTGCTAGCAGCTTAGCGTCGGGACTAGCGGGGGAGACCCAGTACTTC.

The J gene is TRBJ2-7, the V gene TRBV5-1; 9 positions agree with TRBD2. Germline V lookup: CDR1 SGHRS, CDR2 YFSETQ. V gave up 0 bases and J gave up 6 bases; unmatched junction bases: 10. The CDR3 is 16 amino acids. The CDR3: CASSLDPGTSSAEQYF. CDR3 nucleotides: TGCGCCAGCAGCTTGGACCCCGGGACTAGCAGCGCCGAGCAGTACTTC.

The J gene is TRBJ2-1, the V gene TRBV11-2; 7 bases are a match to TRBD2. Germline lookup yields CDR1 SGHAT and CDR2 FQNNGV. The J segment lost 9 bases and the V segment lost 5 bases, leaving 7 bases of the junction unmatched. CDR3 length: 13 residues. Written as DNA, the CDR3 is TGTGCCAGCAGCGGATTTGAGCGGGGTGAGCAGTTCTTC. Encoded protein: CASSGFERGEQFF.

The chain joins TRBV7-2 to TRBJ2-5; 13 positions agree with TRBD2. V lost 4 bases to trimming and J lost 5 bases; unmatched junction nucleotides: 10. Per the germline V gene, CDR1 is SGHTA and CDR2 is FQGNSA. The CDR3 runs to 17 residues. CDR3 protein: CASSSEALAGGRETQYF. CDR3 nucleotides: TGTGCCAGCAGCTCCGAGGCACTAGCGGGAGGGAGGGAGACCCAGTACTTC.

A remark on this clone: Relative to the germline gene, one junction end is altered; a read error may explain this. The CDR3 nucleotides read TGCGCCAGCAGCCAAAACCACGGGTCCCTCCCCGATTTT. Translated, it gives CASSQNHGSLPDF. The chain carries TRBV4-1 and TRBJ1-4; D is uncertain. CDR1 and CDR2 (germline): MGHRA, YSYEKL. This CDR3 region has 13 residues.

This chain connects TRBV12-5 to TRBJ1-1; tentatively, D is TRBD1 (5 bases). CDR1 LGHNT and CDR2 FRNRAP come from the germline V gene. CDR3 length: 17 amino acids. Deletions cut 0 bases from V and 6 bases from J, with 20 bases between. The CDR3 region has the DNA TGTGCTAGTGGTTTGGTACTTCAGGGCGAAACGATATCTGAAGCTTTCTTT. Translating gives CASGLVLQGETISEAFF.

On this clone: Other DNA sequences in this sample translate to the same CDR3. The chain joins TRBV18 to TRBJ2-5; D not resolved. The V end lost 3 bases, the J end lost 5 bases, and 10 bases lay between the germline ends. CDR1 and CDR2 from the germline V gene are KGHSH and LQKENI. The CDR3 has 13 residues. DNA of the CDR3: TGTGCCAGCTCACCGGGCGTTAGGGAGACCCAGTACTTC. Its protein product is CASSPGVRETQYF.

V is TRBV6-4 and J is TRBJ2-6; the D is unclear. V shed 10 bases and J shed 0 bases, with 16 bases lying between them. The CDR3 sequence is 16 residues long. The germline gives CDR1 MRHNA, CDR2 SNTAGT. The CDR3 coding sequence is TGTGCCACCCATATCGAAAGGTTCTCTGGGGCCAACGTCCTGACTTTC. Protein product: CATHIERFSGANVLTF.

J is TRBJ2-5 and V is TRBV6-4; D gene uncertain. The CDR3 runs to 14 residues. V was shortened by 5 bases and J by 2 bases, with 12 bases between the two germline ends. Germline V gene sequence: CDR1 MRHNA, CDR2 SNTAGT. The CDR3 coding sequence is TGTGCCAGCAGTTATCCCCCTAGACAAGAGACCCAGTACTTC. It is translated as CASSYPPRQETQYF.

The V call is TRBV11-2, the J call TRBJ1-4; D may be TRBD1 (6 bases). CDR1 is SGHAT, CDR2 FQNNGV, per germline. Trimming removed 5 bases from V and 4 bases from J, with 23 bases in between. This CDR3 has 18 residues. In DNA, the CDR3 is TGTGCCAGCAGCGTGGGACCGGGACATTCGCTATATAATGAAAAACTGTTTTTT. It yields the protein CASSVGPGHSLYNEKLFF. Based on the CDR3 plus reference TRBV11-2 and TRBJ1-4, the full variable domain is EAGVAQSPRYKIIEKRQSVAFWCNPISGHATLYWYQQILGQGPKLLIQFQNNGVVDDSQLPKDRFSAERLKGVDSTLKIQPAKLEDSAVYLCASSVGPGHSLYNEKLFFGSGTQLSVL.

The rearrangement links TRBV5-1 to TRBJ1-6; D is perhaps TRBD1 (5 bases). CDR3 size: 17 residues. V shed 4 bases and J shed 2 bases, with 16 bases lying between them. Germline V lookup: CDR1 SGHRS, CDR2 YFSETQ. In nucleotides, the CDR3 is TGCGCCAGCAGCGCCGGGACGCTCAGCACCTATAATTCACCCCTCCACTTT. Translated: CASSAGTLSTYNSPLHF.

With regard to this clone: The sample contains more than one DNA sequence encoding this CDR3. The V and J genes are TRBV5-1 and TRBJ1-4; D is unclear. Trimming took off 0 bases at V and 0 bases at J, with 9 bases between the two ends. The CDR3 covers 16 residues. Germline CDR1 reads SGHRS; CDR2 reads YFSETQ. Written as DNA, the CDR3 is TGCGCCAGCAGCTTGGGGACGGTTGCAACTAATGAAAAACTGTTTTTT. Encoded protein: CASSLGTVATNEKLFF.

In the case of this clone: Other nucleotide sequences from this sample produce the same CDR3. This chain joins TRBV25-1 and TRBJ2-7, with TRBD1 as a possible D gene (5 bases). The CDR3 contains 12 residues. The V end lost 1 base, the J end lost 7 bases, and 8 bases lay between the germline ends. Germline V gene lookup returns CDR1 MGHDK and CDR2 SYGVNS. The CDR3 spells CASSESPGEQYF. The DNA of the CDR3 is TGTGCCAGCAGTGAATCGCCAGGGGAGCAGTACTTC.